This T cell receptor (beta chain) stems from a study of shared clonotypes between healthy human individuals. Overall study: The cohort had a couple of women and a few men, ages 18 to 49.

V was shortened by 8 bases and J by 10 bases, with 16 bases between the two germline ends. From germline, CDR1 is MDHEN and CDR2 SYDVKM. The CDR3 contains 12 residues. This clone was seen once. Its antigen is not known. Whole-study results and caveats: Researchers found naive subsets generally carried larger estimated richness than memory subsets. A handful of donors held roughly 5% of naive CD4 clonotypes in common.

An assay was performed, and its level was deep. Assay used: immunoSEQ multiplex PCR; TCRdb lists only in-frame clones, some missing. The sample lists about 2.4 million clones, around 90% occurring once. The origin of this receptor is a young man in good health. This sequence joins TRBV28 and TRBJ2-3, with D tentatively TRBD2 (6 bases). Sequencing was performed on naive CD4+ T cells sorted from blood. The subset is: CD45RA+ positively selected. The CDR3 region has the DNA TGTGCCAGCCGGGAGCCCCCCAGGGCGCAGTATTTT. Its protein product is CASREPPRAQYF.